A single sample is the source of the 5 T cell receptor beta chains below, sequenced in a study of T cells in Graves' hyperthyroidism and ophthalmopathy (dated by TCRdb to about 2019). The library was obtained by multiplex PCR. Sequencing was carried out with an Illumina HiSeq 2000. The TCR beta CDR3 regions were amplified from RNA transcripts. A first-round RT-PCR of the TCR CDR3 used the HTBI primer set with the Qiagen OneStep RT-PCR kit. Using fastp trimming at Q25 and MiXCR clonotype assembly, TCRdb reanalyzed the public sequencing data and kept in-frame beta chains. CDR3 protein sequences are deduplicated, and each keeps its most common genes and DNA. In this sample the table shows about 420,000 distinct CDR3 sequences, approximately 14% of which occur a single time. Roughly 7.4% of the sample is in the top ten clones. Sequenced: blood. The source is a woman between 18 and 29 years old with Graves' hyperthyroidism.

At least ten counts were recorded for this clonotype. This chain links TRBV4-1 with TRBJ1-5; D possibly corresponds to TRBD1 (6 bases). CDR1 is MGHRA, CDR2 YSYEKL, per germline. V lost 0 bases, J lost 1 base, and 10 bases lay in between. This CDR3 contains 16 residues. The CDR3 region is CASSQDEGVSNQPQHF. In nucleotides, the CDR3 is TGCGCCAGCAGCCAAGATGAGGGGGTGAGCAATCAGCCCCAGCATTTT.

There are many counts of this clonotype. J is TRBJ1-2 and V is TRBV18, with 10 bases matching TRBD1. In germline, CDR1 is KGHSH, CDR2 LQKENI. The junction had 4 bases not matched to a gene; V was cut back by 2 bases and J by 4 bases. CDR3 length: 15 residues. In nucleotides, the CDR3 is TGTGCCAGCTCACCAACGACAGGGGGCACCTATGGCTACACCTTC. Its translation is CASSPTTGGTYGYTF.

This clonotype was detected only a few times. The chain links TRBV9 to TRBJ2-7, with TRBD2 identical over 8 bases. The germline CDR1 and CDR2 sequences are SGDLS and YYNGEE. The CDR3 extends over 16 amino acids. J was trimmed by 0 bases and V by 3 bases; bases with no gene match: 8. CDR3 sequence: CASSGGGGLGSYEQYF. CDR3 nucleotide sequence: TGTGCCAGCAGCGGCGGAGGGGGACTAGGCTCCTACGAGCAGTACTTC.

Ten or more counts support this clonotype. The gene calls are TRBV29-1 and TRBJ2-7, with 8 bases matching TRBD1. Germline CDR1 SQVTM, CDR2 ANQGSEA. CDR3 size: 12 residues. V shed 5 bases, J shed 5 bases, and the junction held 5 bases outside the gene matches. DNA for the CDR3: TGCAGCGTTCCCGGGACAGGTGACGAGCAGTACTTC. Translated: CSVPGTGDEQYF.

The table lists this clonotype with a few counts. The chain recombines TRBV30 with TRBJ2-7, with TRBD2 identical over 11 bases. The CDR3 contains 14 residues. Germline values: CDR1 GTSNPN, CDR2 SVGIG (reference sequence). V trimming: 2 bases; J trimming: 7 bases; junction bases outside the gene matches: 7. The CDR3 is CAWSRTSGRGEQYF. The CDR3 region has the DNA TGTGCCTGGAGTCGGACTAGCGGGCGGGGGGAGCAGTACTTC.